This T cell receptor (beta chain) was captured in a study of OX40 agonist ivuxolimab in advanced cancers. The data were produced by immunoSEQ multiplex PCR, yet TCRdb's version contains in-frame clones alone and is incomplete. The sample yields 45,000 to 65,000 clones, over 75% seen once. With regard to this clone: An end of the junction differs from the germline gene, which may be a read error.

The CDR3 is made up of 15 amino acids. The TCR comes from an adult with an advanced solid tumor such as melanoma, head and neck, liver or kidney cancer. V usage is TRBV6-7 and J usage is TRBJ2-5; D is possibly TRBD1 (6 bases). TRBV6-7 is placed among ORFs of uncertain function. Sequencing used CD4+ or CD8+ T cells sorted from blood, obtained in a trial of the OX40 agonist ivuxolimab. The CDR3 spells CASSFTDSHQETQYF. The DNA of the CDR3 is TGTGCCAGCAGTTTCACGGACAGTCACCAGGAGACCCAGTACTTC.